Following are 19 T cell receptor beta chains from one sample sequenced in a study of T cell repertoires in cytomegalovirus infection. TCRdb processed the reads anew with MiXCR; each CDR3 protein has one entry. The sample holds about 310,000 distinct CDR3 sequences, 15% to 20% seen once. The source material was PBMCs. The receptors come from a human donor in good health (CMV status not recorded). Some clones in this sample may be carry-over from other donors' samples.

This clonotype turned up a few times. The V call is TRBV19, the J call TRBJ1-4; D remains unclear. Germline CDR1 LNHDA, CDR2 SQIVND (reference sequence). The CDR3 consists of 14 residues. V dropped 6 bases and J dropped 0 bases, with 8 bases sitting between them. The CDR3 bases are TGTGCCAGTAGAAAGCTTGCAACTAATGAAAAACTGTTTTTT. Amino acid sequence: CASRKLATNEKLFF.

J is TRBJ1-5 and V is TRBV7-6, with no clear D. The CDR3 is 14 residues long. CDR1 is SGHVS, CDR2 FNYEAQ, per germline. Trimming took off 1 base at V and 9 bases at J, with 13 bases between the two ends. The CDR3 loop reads CASSLGTETWPQHF. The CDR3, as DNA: TGTGCCAGCAGCTTAGGTACGGAGACTTGGCCCCAGCATTTT. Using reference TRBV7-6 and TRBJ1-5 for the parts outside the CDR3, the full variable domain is GAGVSQSPRYKVTKRGQDVALRCDPISGHVSLYWYRQALGQGPEFLTYFNYEAQQDKSGLPNDRFSAERPEGSISTLTIQRTEQRDSAMYRCASSLGTETWPQHFGDGTRLSIL.

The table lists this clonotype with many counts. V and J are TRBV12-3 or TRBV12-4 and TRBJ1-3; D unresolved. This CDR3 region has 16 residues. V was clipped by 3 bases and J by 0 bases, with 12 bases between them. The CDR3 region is CASSFIGGHSGNTIYF. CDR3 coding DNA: TGTGCCAGCAGTTTCATTGGAGGGCACTCTGGAAACACCATATATTTT.

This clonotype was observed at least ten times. CDR3 DNA: TGTGCCAGCAGCTTCCCGGCACAGGGGGCCACCTACAATGAGCAGTTCTTC. This encodes CASSFPAQGATYNEQFF. V is TRBV7-9 and J is TRBJ2-1; 9 bases map to TRBD1. V dropped 3 bases and J dropped 2; count of bases not matched to a gene: 8. The CDR3 is 17 amino acids. Germline V lookup: CDR1 SEHNR, CDR2 FQNEAQ (reference sequence).

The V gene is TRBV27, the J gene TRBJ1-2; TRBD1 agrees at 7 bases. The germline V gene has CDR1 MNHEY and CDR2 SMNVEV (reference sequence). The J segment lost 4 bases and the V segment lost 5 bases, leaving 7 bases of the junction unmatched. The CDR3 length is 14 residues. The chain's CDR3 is CASSQGGEGYGYTF. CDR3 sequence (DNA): TGTGCCAGCAGTCAAGGGGGCGAAGGCTATGGCTACACCTTC.

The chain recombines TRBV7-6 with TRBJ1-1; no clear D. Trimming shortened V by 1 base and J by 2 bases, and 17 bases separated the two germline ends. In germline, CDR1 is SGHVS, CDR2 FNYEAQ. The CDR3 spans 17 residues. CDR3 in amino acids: CASSLGTSSEPNTEAFF. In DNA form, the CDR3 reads TGTGCCAGCAGCTTAGGTACGTCGTCAGAACCAAACACTGAAGCTTTCTTT.

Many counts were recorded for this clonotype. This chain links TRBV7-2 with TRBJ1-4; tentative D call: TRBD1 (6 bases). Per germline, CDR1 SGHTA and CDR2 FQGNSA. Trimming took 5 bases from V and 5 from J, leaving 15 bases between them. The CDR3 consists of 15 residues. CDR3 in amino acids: CASSPWRGGNEKLFF. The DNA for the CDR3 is TGTGCCAGCAGCCCTTGGAGGGGGGGAAATGAAAAACTGTTTTTT.

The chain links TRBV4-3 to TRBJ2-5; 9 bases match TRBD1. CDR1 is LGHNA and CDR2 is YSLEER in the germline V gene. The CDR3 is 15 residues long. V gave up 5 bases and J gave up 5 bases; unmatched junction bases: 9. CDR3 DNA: TGCGCCAGCAGCGAGCGACAGGGGGACATGGAGACCCAGTACTTC. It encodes CASSERQGDMETQYF.

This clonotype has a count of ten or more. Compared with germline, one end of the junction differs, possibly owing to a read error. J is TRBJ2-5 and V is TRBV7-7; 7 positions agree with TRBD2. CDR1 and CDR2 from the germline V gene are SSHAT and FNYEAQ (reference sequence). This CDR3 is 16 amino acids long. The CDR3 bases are TGTGCTAGCAGCCCAGTAGCGGGCCCCGGTGATGGGGCCCAGTACTTC. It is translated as CASSPVAGPGDGAQYF.

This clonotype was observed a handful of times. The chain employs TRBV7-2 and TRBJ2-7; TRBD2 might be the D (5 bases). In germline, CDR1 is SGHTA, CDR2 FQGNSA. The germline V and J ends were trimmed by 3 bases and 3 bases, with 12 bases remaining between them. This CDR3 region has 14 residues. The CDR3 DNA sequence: TGTGCCAGCAGCTTTTCTGAAGGGAGCTACGAGCAGTACTTC. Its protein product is CASSFSEGSYEQYF.

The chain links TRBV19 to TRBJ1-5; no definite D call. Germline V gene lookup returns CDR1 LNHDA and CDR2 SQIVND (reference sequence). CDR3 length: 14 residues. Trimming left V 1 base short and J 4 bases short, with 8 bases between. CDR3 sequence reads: CASSIATPNQPQHF. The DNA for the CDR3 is TGTGCCAGTAGTATAGCTACACCGAATCAGCCCCAGCATTTT.

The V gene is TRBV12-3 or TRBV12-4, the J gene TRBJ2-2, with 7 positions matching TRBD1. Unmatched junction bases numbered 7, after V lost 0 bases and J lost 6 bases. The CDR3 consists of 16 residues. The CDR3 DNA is TGTGCCAGCAGTTTAGCGATGACAGGGTCGGCCGGGGAGCTGTTTTTT. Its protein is CASSLAMTGSAGELFF.

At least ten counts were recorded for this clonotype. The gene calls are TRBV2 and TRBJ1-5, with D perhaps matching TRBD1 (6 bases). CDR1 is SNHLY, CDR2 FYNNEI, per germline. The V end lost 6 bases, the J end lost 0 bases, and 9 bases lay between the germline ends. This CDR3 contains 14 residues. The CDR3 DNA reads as TGTGCCAGCAGAAGGGGGGATAGCAATCAGCCCCAGCATTTT. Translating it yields CASRRGDSNQPQHF.

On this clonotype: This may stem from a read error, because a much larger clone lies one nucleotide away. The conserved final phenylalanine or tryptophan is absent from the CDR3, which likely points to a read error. Here the CDR3 reads CASSLGGTETNYGYTY. The CDR3 bases are TGTGCCAGCAGCTTAGGAGGGACGGAGACTAACTATGGCTACACCTAC. The chain has TRBV7-9 and TRBJ1-2, with a weak D call TRBD1 (5 bases). The V gene lost 1 base and the J gene lost 0 bases, with 12 bases spanning the gap. Germline-derived CDR1 and CDR2 are SEHNR and FQNEAQ (reference sequence). CDR3 length: 16 amino acids.

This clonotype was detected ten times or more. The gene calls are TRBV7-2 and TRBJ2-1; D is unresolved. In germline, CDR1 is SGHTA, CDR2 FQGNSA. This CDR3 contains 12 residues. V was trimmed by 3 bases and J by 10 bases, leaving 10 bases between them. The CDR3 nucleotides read TGTGCCAGCAGCTTCGACTGGGCCGAGCAGTTCTTC. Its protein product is CASSFDWAEQFF.

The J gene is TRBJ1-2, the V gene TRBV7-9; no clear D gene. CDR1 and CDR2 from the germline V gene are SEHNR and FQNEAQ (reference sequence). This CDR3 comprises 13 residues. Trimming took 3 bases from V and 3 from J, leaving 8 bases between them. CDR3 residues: CASSFETDYGYTF. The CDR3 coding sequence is TGTGCCAGCAGCTTCGAAACAGACTATGGCTACACCTTC.

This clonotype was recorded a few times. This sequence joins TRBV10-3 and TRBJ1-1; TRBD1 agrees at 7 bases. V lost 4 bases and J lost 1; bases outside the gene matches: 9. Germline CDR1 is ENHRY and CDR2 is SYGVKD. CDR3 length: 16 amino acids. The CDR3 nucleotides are TGTGCCATCAGTGTAACACAACAGGGGACGAACACTGAAGCTTTCTTT. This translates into CAISVTQQGTNTEAFF.

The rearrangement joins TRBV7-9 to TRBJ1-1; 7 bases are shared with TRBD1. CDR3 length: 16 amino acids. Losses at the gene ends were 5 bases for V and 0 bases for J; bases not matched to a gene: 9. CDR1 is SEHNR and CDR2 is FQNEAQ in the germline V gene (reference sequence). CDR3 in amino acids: CASSQTGSSMNTEAFF. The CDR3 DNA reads TGTGCCAGCAGCCAGACAGGGTCGTCTATGAACACTGAAGCTTTCTTT. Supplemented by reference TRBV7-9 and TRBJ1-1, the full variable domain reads DTGVSQNPRHKITKRGQNVTFRCDPISEHNRLYWYRQTLGQGPEFLTYFQNEAQLEKSRLLSDRFSAERPKGSFSTLEIQRTEQGDSAMYLCASSQTGSSMNTEAFFGQGTRLTVV.

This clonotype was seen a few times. The CDR3 nucleotides read TGTGCCAGCAGCTTAGGGGGCGTGGGCAATCAGCCCCAGCATTTT. The encoded protein is CASSLGGVGNQPQHF. V gene TRBV11-1 combines with J gene TRBJ1-5; D may be TRBD1 (5 bases). Germline CDR1 reads SGHAT; CDR2 reads FQDESV (reference sequence). The CDR3 has 15 residues. Trimming left V 1 base short and J 2 bases short, with 9 bases between.